This T cell receptor beta chain was identified during a study of long-term antiretroviral therapy in people with HIV. The CDR3 extends over 13 amino acids. Germline V gene sequence: CDR1 SGHNT, CDR2 YENEEA. The V end lost 3 bases, the J end lost 4 bases, and 9 bases lay between the germline ends. A v3.0 immunoSEQ assay was performed at survey level. Data came from immunoSEQ multiplex PCR; TCRdb stores just in-frame clones and leaves some out. Of 20,000 to 25,000 clones in the sample, about 80% were seen once. Here the sequenced sample was unsorted PBMCs, taken 1.1 years before starting antiretroviral therapy. The sequence was collected from a woman in her thirties or forties with HIV. The chain joins TRBV11-3 to TRBJ1-1; D gene uncertain. CDR3 sequence (DNA): TGTGCCAGCAGCTTTCGTCGGGGCACTGAAGCTTTCTTT. Its protein is CASSFRRGTEAFF.